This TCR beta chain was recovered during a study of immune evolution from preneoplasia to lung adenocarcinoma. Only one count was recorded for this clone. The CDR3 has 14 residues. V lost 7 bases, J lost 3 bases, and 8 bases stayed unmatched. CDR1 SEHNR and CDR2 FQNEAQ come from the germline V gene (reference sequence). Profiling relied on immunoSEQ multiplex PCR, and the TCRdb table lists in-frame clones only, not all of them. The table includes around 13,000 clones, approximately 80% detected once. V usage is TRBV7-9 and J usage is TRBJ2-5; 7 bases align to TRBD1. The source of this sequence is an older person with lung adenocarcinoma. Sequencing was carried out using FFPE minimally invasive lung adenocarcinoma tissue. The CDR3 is CASTTLDREETQYF. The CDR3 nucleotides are TGTGCCAGCACTACCCTAGACAGGGAAGAGACCCAGTACTTC.